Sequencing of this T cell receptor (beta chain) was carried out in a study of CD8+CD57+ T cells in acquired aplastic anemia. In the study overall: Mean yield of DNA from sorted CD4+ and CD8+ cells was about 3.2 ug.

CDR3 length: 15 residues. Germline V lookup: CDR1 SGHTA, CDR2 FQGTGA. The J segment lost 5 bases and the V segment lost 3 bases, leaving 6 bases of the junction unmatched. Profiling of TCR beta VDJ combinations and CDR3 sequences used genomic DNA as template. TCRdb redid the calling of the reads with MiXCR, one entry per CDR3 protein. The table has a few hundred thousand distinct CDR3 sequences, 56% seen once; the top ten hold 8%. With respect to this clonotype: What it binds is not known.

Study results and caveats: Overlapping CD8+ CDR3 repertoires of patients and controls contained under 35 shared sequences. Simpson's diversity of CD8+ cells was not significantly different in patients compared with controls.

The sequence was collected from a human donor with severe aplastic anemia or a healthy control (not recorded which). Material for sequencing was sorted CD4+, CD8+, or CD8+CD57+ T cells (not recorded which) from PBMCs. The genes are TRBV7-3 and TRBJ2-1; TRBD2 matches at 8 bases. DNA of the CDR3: TGTGCCAGCAGCTTTGGGCGGGAGGTGAACAATGAGCAGTTCTTC. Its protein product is CASSFGREVNNEQFF.